This T cell receptor beta chain was retrieved from a study of T cells in Graves' hyperthyroidism and ophthalmopathy. Study summary: Prior to any treatment, at the point of initial diagnosis, peripheral blood was collected.

Study results and limitations: Peripheral blood also featured most of the thyroid clonotypes expanded above 0.001. Using 13 V-J features, a model discriminated ophthalmopathy from stable hyperthyroidism.

There were TCR beta CDR3 regions amplified from RNA transcripts. During a first-round RT-PCR of the TCR CDR3, the HTBI primer set was used. Via MiXCR, TCRdb re-called the multiplex PCR reads, giving one row per CDR3 protein. The sample contains 330,000 or so distinct CDR3 sequences, 15% to 20% of which appear only once. The authors obtained PBMCs from 9 to 10 ml of fresh peripheral blood. This clonotype occurred many times. What it binds is not known. One junction end does not reproduce the germline sequence, and a read error may be involved. CDR1 SEHNR and CDR2 FQNEAQ come from the germline V gene (reference sequence). The CDR3 contains 12 residues.

The sequence derives from a woman in her thirties or forties with Graves' ophthalmopathy. The rearrangement joins TRBV7-9 to TRBJ2-5, with D possibly called TRBD1 or TRBD2 (5 bases each). Sequencing used blood. CDR3 sequence (DNA): TGCGCCTCCAACCGAGAGGGGGAGACCCAGTACTTC. Amino acid sequence: CASNREGETQYF. The full variable domain, rest sourced from reference TRBV7-9 and TRBJ2-5, is DTGVSQNPRHKITKRGQNVTFRCDPISEHNRLYWYRQTLGQGPEFLTYFQNEAQLEKSRLLSDRFSAERPKGSFSTLEIQRTEQGDSAMYLCASNREGETQYFGPGTRLLVL.